This T cell receptor (beta chain) was retrieved from a study of neurological immune-mediated disorders. Germline loops: CDR1 SNHLY, CDR2 FYNNEI. V was clipped by 8 bases and J by 3 bases, with 14 bases between them. The CDR3 is made up of 14 amino acids. The cDNA came from 5'RACE with 10-nucleotide random UMIs. A single record per CDR3 protein comes from TCRdb applying MiXCR to the 5' RACE reads. The sample yields roughly 62,000 distinct CDR3 sequences, 4% to 6% seen once. There are many counts of this clonotype. The chain combines TRBV2 with TRBJ2-1; a weak D match, TRBD1 (7 bases). Sequenced: PBMCs. The origin of this receptor is a woman between 45 and 65 years old with multiple sclerosis. The CDR3, as DNA: TGTGCCAGCCGTCCAGGGGGGTACTACAATGAGCAGTTCTTC. Protein: CASRPGGYYNEQFF.